This T cell receptor (beta chain) is drawn from a study of T cells in Graves' hyperthyroidism and ophthalmopathy. The study's findings and limits: Patients with ophthalmopathy were separated from those with stable hyperthyroidism by a 13 V-J model. Most thyroid clonotypes that were expanded above 0.001 also turned up in blood.

Trimming removed 1 base at V and 4 bases at J, with 8 bases between. The CDR3 is 14 amino acids. This clonotype was seen many times. Its antigen is not identified. The investigators amplified TCR beta CDR3 regions from RNA transcripts. HTBI primers were employed in a first-round RT-PCR of the TCR CDR3. One entry per CDR3 protein, called by TCRdb with MiXCR from the multiplex PCR reads. The table shows about 250,000 distinct CDR3 sequences, with around 24% occurring only once. Researchers barred patients who had uncontrolled infection, other autoimmune disease, pregnancy or lactation. Diagnosing involved the use of clinical symptoms, serum thyroxine and TRAb, thyroid ultrasound and orbital computed tomography.

Sample: blood. The clonotype was recovered from a woman between 35 and 50 years old with Graves' ophthalmopathy. The rearrangement uses TRBV12-3 or TRBV12-4 and TRBJ1-5; possibly TRBD1 for D (6 bases). The chain's CDR3 is CASSLGGRNQPQHF. CDR3 bases: TGTGCCAGCAGTTTAGGGGGGCGGAATCAGCCCCAGCATTTT.